Listed here are 31 T cell receptor beta chains from one sample, sequenced in a study of CD8 T cells in Susac syndrome. RNA in amounts of roughly 0.5 to 1 ug was reverse transcribed with random hexamers. TCRdb ran MiXCR on the immunoSEQ multiplex PCR reads and lists one entry per CDR3 protein. This table holds 150,000 to 200,000 distinct CDR3 sequences, 94% found once. The sequencing sample was made of CD4+ T cells from PBMCs. These receptors were obtained from a human donor with multiple sclerosis.

A single count supports this clonotype. The chain has TRBV6-6 and TRBJ2-7, with TRBD1 matching over 9 bases. The CDR3 sequence is 15 residues long. Trimming removed 4 bases from V and 3 bases from J; junction bases left unmatched: 7. CDR1 MNHNY and CDR2 SVGAGI come from the germline V gene (reference sequence). The chain's CDR3 is CASSFGTGYNYEQYF. CDR3 nucleotides: TGTGCCAGCAGTTTCGGGACAGGGTATAACTACGAGCAGTACTTC.

The chain couples TRBV7-9 to TRBJ1-2; D possibly corresponds to TRBD1 (5 bases). V was pared by 5 bases and J by 5 bases, with 9 bases between. This CDR3 has 12 residues. Germline CDR1 and CDR2: SEHNR and FQNEAQ (reference sequence). This CDR3 reads CASSREGYGYTF. The CDR3 DNA is TGTGCCAGCAGCCGAGAGGGGTATGGCTACACCTTC.

The chain has TRBV27 and TRBJ2-6, with unresolved D. The ends were cut back, 4 bases at V and 2 bases at J, with 15 bases in the middle. The CDR3 extends over 17 amino acids. Germline V CDR1 and CDR2: MNHEY, SMNVEV (reference sequence). Written as DNA, the CDR3 is TGTGCCAGCAGTTCTGGGAAAGACTTTGCTGGGGCCAACGTCCTGACTTTC. Amino acid sequence: CASSSGKDFAGANVLTF.

The rearrangement links TRBV6-5 to TRBJ2-3; D is ambiguous. Germline V gene sequence: CDR1 MNHEY, CDR2 SVGAGI. The CDR3 sequence is 14 residues long. V was clipped by 0 bases and J by 2 bases, with 6 bases between them. CDR3 region: CASSYSGYTDTQYF. In DNA, the CDR3 is TGTGCCAGCAGTTACTCTGGGTACACAGATACGCAGTATTTT.

The rearrangement joins TRBV29-1 to TRBJ2-3, with 9 nucleotides matching TRBD1. V lost 1 base, J lost 4 bases, and 6 bases stayed unmatched. The CDR3 is made up of 15 amino acids. Germline V lookup: CDR1 SQVTM, CDR2 ANQGSEA. CDR3 region: CSVEGGRTGADTQYF. The CDR3 DNA reads TGCAGCGTTGAAGGGGGAAGGACAGGGGCAGATACGCAGTATTTT.

The rearrangement uses TRBV29-1 and TRBJ2-1, with 11 bases that match TRBD2. This CDR3 has 14 amino acids. Germline V gene data show CDR1 as SQVTM and CDR2 as ANQGSEA. Losses at the gene ends were 5 bases for V and 4 bases for J; bases not matched to a gene: 4. CDR3 DNA: TGCAGCGTTTTGGGACTAGCGGCTTACAATGAGCAGTTCTTC. Its protein is CSVLGLAAYNEQFF.

The chain links TRBV5-6 to TRBJ1-2; D might be TRBD1 (6 bases). The CDR3 runs to 13 residues. CDR1 SGHDT and CDR2 YYEEEE come from the germline V gene. Trimming stripped 0 bases from V and 6 bases from J, with 9 bases between. CDR3 in DNA: TGTGCCAGCAGCTTGGCCAGGGGTGATGGCTACACCTTC. Its translation: CASSLARGDGYTF.

This clonotype was counted once. This chain joins TRBV18 and TRBJ1-5; possible D gene TRBD1, 5 bases. The length of the CDR3 is 15 residues. Per germline, CDR1 KGHSH and CDR2 LQKENI. V was clipped by 0 bases and J by 5 bases, with 11 bases between them. The CDR3 nucleotides read TGTGCCAGCTCACCACCGGGAGGGGAGGATCAGCCCCAGCATTTT. Amino acid sequence: CASSPPGGEDQPQHF.

The chain links TRBV6-4 to TRBJ1-2; D might be TRBD1 (5 bases). The germline CDR1 and CDR2 sequences are MRHNA and SNTAGT. V was cut by 2 bases and J by 4 bases, with 11 bases left in between. The CDR3 runs 14 residues. CDR3 in amino acids: CASSDGGAPYGYTF. In nucleotides, the CDR3 is TGTGCCAGCAGTGACGGCGGGGCCCCCTATGGCTACACCTTC.

The chain employs TRBV12-3 or TRBV12-4 and TRBJ1-1; tentative D call: TRBD1 (6 bases). There are 15 residues in the CDR3. Deletions cut 2 bases from V and 1 base from J, with 11 bases between. The CDR3 sequence: CASSLTPRGNTEAFF. The CDR3 nucleotides are TGTGCCAGCAGTTTAACCCCCAGGGGGAACACTGAAGCTTTCTTT.

The V call is TRBV7-8, the J call TRBJ1-1; D is perhaps TRBD1 (6 bases). CDR1 SGHVS and CDR2 FQNEAQ come from the germline V gene. The CDR3 runs 16 residues. V lost 0 bases and J lost 7, with 18 bases in between. Here the CDR3 reads CASSLAGRQAGDEAFF. As DNA, the CDR3 is TGTGCCAGCAGCTTAGCTGGAAGACAGGCCGGCGATGAAGCTTTCTTT. The entire variable domain, with the rest obtained from reference TRBV7-8 and TRBJ1-1, is as follows: GAGVSQSPRYKVAKRGQDVALRCDPISGHVSLFWYQQALGQGPEFLTYFQNEAQLDKSGLPSDRFFAERPEGSVSTLKIQRTQQEDSAVYLCASSLAGRQAGDEAFFGQGTRLTVV.

This chain uses TRBV12-3 or TRBV12-4 with TRBJ2-1, with TRBD2 matching over 7 bases. V lost 8 bases to trimming and J lost 9 bases; unmatched junction nucleotides: 16. The length of the CDR3 is 15 residues. In DNA, the CDR3 is TGTGCCAGCTCCCCGCCCCCGCGGGAGCAGGGTGAGCAGTTCTTC. This sequence encodes CASSPPPREQGEQFF.

The chain joins TRBV27 to TRBJ1-2, with 7 bases that match TRBD1. This CDR3 is built from 12 residues. J was trimmed by 7 bases and V by 6 bases; bases with no gene match: 5. Germline loops: CDR1 MNHEY, CDR2 SMNVEV (reference sequence). As DNA, the CDR3 is TGTGCCAGCAGCCCCACAGGGGCTGGCTACACCTTC. It codes for CASSPTGAGYTF.

This clonotype was picked up one time. This chain joins TRBV12-3 or TRBV12-4 and TRBJ1-2; a possible D gene is TRBD1 (6 bases). This CDR3 spans 12 amino acids. V lost 5 bases to trimming and J lost 9 bases, with 13 bases between them. In DNA form, the CDR3 reads TGTGCCAGCAGTGCCCACCAGGGGAGCTACACCTTC. It translates to CASSAHQGSYTF.

The chain has TRBV20-1 and TRBJ2-1; 10 bases are a match to TRBD2. The ends lost 8 bases at V and 5 bases at J; junction bases unmatched: 15. Germline V gene data show CDR1 as DFQATT and CDR2 as SNEGSKA (reference sequence). The CDR3 sequence is 16 residues long. The DNA for the CDR3 is TGCAGTTCAGGGGGCAGCGGGAGGGCCGTAAACAATGAGCAGTTCTTC. Protein: CSSGGSGRAVNNEQFF.

The chain employs TRBV6-6 and TRBJ1-4; 10 bases are shared with TRBD1. This CDR3 comprises 16 residues. The ends lost 2 bases at V and 7 bases at J; junction bases unmatched: 7. Germline CDR1 reads MNHNY; CDR2 reads SVGAGI (reference sequence). The chain's CDR3 is CASSYLTGTGVEKLFF. CDR3 DNA sequence: TGTGCCAGCAGTTACCTCACCGGGACAGGGGTTGAAAAACTGTTTTTT.

This chain connects TRBV7-9 to TRBJ1-2; D remains ambiguous. Germline V gene lookup returns CDR1 SEHNR and CDR2 FQNEAQ (reference sequence). The V end lost 6 bases, the J end lost 5 bases, and 16 bases lay between the germline ends. The CDR3 consists of 14 residues. CDR3 sequence (DNA): TGTGCCAGCAGTCCAACAGATTTGGCGTATGGCTACACCTTC. Its protein product is CASSPTDLAYGYTF.

The CDR3 DNA is TGCAGTGCTGCCCGCGCGACTAGCGGGAGGAACGAGCAGTACTTC. Amino acids: CSAARATSGRNEQYF. This sequence joins TRBV20-1 and TRBJ2-7; TRBD2 agrees at 13 bases. The germline gives CDR1 DFQATT, CDR2 SNEGSKA (reference sequence). This CDR3 is built from 15 residues. The V and J ends lost 5 bases and 5 bases, in that order; junction bases with no gene match: 9.

This chain connects TRBV2 to TRBJ2-1, with a weak D call TRBD2 (6 bases). Germline V lookup: CDR1 SNHLY, CDR2 FYNNEI. The CDR3 is 15 amino acids. Trimming left V 4 bases short and J 9 bases short, with 19 bases between. The CDR3 bases are TGTGCCAGCAGTGGGGACGGGGGAAGGTCGGTTGAGCAGTTCTTC. This codes for CASSGDGGRSVEQFF.

This chain links TRBV2 with TRBJ1-1, with 7 bases lining up with TRBD1. The V segment lost 6 bases and the J segment 7 bases; nucleotides outside the gene matches: 5. The germline V gene has CDR1 SNHLY and CDR2 FYNNEI. The CDR3 contains 12 residues. CDR3 region: CASRAGTDEAFF. In DNA, the CDR3 is TGTGCCAGCAGGGCCGGGACAGATGAAGCTTTCTTT.

CDR3 sequence: CASSDLIRSNQPQHF. CDR3 coding DNA: TGTGCCAGCAGTGATCTTATCCGTAGCAATCAGCCCCAGCATTTT. V and J are TRBV28 and TRBJ1-5; the D is unclear. The V gene lost 5 bases and the J gene lost 0 bases, with 11 bases spanning the gap. This CDR3 is 15 amino acids long. The V gene's germline CDR1 is MDHEN and CDR2 SYDVKM.

This chain links TRBV9 with TRBJ2-3; 7 nucleotides agree with TRBD2. The CDR3 has 15 residues. Germline V gives CDR1 SGDLS, CDR2 YYNGEE. Unmatched junction bases numbered 1, after V lost 0 bases and J lost 0 bases. Here the CDR3 reads CASSVEGLSTDTQYF. The DNA of the CDR3 is TGTGCCAGCAGCGTAGAGGGACTAAGCACAGATACGCAGTATTTT.

The V and J genes are TRBV4-3 and TRBJ1-2; TRBD1 might be the D (5 bases). CDR3 size: 15 residues. The germline V and J ends were trimmed by 1 base and 0 bases, with 9 bases remaining between them. Germline values: CDR1 LGHNA, CDR2 YSLEER. For the CDR3, the DNA is TGCGCCAGCAGCCAAGGGGACCTCGCTAACTATGGCTACACCTTC. Protein sequence: CASSQGDLANYGYTF.

The chain employs TRBV7-2 and TRBJ2-1, with D possibly matching TRBD1 (6 bases). V shed 3 bases and J shed 5 bases, with 20 bases lying between them. CDR1 is SGHTA, CDR2 FQGNSA, per germline. The CDR3 totals 17 residues. The DNA of the CDR3 is TGTGCCAGCAGCTTTAGGGGGAGTTCTTCGGGGAACAATGAGCAGTTCTTC. This encodes CASSFRGSSSGNNEQFF.

This chain connects TRBV29-1 to TRBJ2-3, with 8 positions matching TRBD2. Germline V lookup: CDR1 SQVTM, CDR2 ANQGSEA. The CDR3 length is 14 residues. V was clipped by 8 bases and J by 5 bases; unmatched bases: 12. The CDR3 loop is CSLGGLGLRDTQYF. The CDR3 coding sequence is TGCAGCCTCGGGGGACTAGGGTTGCGAGATACGCAGTATTTT.

J is TRBJ1-5 and V is TRBV29-1; weak D call: TRBD1 (6 bases). CDR3 length: 13 residues. The germline V gene encodes CDR1 SQVTM and CDR2 ANQGSEA. The V end was cut by 7 bases, the J end by 4 bases, with 14 bases between. CDR3 in DNA: TGCAGCGCCGTGCCAGGGGTTAATCAGCCCCAGCATTTT. This gives the protein CSAVPGVNQPQHF. The variable domain in full, with the rest retrieved from reference TRBV29-1 and TRBJ1-5, is SAVISQKPSRDICQRGTSLTIQCQVDSQVTMMFWYRQQPGQSLTLIATANQGSEATYESGFVIDKFPISRPNLTFSTLTVSNMSPEDSSIYLCSAVPGVNQPQHFGDGTRLSIL.

The chain couples TRBV20-1 to TRBJ2-5; 9 positions match TRBD2. The CDR3 extends over 14 amino acids. V lost 6 bases and J lost 3; bases outside the gene matches: 8. Germline V gene sequence: CDR1 DFQATT, CDR2 SNEGSKA (reference sequence). CDR3 amino acids: CSAVKLAGEETQYF. CDR3 bases: TGCAGTGCCGTTAAATTAGCGGGAGAAGAGACCCAGTACTTC.

The CDR3 DNA is TGTGCCAGCAGCCTCGGGACAGGGGTCTCCTACGAGCAGTACTTC. Translated, it gives CASSLGTGVSYEQYF. The J gene is TRBJ2-7, the V gene TRBV7-7; 10 bases are a match to TRBD1. V shed 5 bases, J shed 0 bases, and the junction held 4 bases outside the gene matches. The V gene's germline CDR1 is SSHAT and CDR2 FNYEAQ (reference sequence). There are 15 residues in the CDR3.

The chain uses TRBV5-6 and TRBJ2-7, with a weak D call TRBD2 (5 bases). CDR1 is SGHDT, CDR2 YYEEEE, per germline. The CDR3 runs to 12 residues. Deletions cut 4 bases from V and 5 bases from J, with 10 bases between. CDR3 sequence (DNA): TGTGCCAGCAGCCTGAGGGTCGACGAGCAGTACTTC. Translation gives CASSLRVDEQYF.

This chain links TRBV7-2 with TRBJ2-3; D perhaps matches TRBD2 (6 bases). Per germline, CDR1 SGHTA and CDR2 FQGNSA. V lost 6 bases and J lost 0, with 10 bases in between. This CDR3 region has 14 residues. DNA of the CDR3: TGTGCCAGCAGTTCTAGCGCTAGCACAGATACGCAGTATTTT. Amino acids: CASSSSASTDTQYF. The full variable domain, with the rest looked up from reference TRBV7-2 and TRBJ2-3, is GAGVSQSPSNKVTEKGKDVELRCDPISGHTALYWYRQSLGQGLEFLIYFQGNSAPDKSGLPSDRFSAERTGGSVSTLTIQRTQQEDSAVYLCASSSSASTDTQYFGPGTRLTVL.

This clonotype appeared a single time. The V call is TRBV2, the J call TRBJ1-5, with TRBD1 as a possible D gene (6 bases). Germline V lookup: CDR1 SNHLY, CDR2 FYNNEI. The V end lost 7 bases, the J end lost 6 bases, and 13 bases lay between the germline ends. This CDR3 is 13 amino acids long. The CDR3 region is CASMVGAGQPQHF. In nucleotides, the CDR3 is TGTGCCAGCATGGTGGGGGCGGGTCAGCCCCAGCATTTT.